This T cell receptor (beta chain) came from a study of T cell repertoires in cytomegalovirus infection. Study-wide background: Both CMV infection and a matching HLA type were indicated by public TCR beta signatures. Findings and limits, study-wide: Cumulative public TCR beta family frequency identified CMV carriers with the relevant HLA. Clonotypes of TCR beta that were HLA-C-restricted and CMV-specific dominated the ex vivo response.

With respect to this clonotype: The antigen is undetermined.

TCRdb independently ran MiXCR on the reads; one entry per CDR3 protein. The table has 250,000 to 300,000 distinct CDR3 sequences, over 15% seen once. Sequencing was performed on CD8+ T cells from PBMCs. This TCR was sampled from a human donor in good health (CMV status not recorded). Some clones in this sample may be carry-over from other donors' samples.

As DNA, the CDR3 is TGCAGCGTTGAAAGGGGAGAGGGCTACACCTTC. Its translation is CSVERGEGYTF. The V gene is TRBV29-1, the J gene TRBJ1-2; a possible D gene is TRBD1 (5 bases). V lost 2 bases and J 8 bases, leaving 9 bases between the germline ends. CDR1 and CDR2 from the germline V gene are SQVTM and ANQGSEA. CDR3 length: 11 amino acids.